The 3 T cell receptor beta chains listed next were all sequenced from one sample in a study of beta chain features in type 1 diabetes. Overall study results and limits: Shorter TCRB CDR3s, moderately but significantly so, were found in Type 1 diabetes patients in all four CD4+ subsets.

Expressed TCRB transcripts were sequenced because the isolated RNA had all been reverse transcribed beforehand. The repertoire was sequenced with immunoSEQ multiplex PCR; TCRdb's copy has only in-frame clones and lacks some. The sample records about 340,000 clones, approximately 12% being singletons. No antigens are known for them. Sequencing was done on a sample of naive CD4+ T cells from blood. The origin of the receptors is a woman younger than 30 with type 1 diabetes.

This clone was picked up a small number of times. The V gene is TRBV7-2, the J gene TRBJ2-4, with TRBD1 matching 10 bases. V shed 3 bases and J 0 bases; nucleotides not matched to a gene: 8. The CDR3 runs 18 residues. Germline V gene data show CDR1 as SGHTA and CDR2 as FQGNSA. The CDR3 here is CASSFGQGVLIAKNIQYF. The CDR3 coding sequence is TGTGCCAGCAGCTTTGGACAGGGGGTCCTAATAGCCAAAAACATTCAGTACTTC.

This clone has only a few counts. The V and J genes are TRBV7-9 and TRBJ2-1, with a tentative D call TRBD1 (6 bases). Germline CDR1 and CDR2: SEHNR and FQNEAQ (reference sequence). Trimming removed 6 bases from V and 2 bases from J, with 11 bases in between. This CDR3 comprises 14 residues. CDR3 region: CASRVGGTYNEQFF. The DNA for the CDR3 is TGTGCCAGCAGGGTAGGGGGAACCTACAATGAGCAGTTCTTC. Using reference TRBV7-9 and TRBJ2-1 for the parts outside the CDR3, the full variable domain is DTGVSQNPRHKITKRGQNVTFRCDPISEHNRLYWYRQTLGQGPEFLTYFQNEAQLEKSRLLSDRFSAERPKGSFSTLEIQRTEQGDSAMYLCASRVGGTYNEQFFGPGTRLTVL.

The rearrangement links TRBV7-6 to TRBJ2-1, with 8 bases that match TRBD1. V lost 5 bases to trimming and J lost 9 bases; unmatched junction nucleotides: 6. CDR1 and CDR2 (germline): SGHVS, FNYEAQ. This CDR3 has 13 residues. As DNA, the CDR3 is TGTGCCAGCAGCACGACAGGGGTAGGTGAGCAGTTCTTC. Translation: CASSTTGVGEQFF. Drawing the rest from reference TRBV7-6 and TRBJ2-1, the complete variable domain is GAGVSQSPRYKVTKRGQDVALRCDPISGHVSLYWYRQALGQGPEFLTYFNYEAQQDKSGLPNDRFSAERPEGSISTLTIQRTEQRDSAMYRCASSTTGVGEQFFGPGTRLTVL.